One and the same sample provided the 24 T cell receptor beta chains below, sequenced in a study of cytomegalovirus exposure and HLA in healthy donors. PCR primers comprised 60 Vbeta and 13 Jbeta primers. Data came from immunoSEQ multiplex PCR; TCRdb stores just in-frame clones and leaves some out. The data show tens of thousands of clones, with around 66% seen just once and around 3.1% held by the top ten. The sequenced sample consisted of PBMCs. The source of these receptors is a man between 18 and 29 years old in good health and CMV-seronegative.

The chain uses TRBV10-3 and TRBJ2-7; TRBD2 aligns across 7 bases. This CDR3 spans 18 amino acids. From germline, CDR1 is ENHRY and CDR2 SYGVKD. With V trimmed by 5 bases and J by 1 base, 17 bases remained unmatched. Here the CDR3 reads CAISWAGTTGIESYEQYF. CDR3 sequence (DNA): TGTGCCATCAGTTGGGCCGGGACTACCGGGATTGAATCCTACGAGCAGTACTTC.

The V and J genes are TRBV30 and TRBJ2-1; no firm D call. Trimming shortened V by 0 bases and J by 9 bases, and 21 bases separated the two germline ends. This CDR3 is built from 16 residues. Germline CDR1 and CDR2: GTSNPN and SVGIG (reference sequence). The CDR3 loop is CAWSVQPPRLLVEQFF. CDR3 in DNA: TGTGCCTGGAGTGTACAACCCCCTAGACTTCTGGTTGAGCAGTTCTTC.

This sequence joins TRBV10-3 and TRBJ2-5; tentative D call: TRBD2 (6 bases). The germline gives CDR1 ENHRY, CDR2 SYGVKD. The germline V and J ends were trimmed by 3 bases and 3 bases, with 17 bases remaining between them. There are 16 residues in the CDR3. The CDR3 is CAISEGPAGRKETQYF. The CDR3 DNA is TGTGCCATCAGTGAAGGTCCAGCGGGTAGGAAAGAGACCCAGTACTTC.

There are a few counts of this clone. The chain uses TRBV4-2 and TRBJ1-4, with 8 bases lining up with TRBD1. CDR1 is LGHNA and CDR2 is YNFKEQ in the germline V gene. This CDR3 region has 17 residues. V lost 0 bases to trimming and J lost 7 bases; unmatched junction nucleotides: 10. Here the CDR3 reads CASSQENQGAVIEKLFF. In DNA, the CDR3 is TGTGCCAGCAGCCAAGAAAACCAGGGGGCTGTTATTGAAAAACTGTTTTTT.

CDR3 DNA: TGTGCCAGCAGCTTCGGGCTAGCGGGAGAGGAGACCCAGTACTTC. Translation: CASSFGLAGEETQYF. The gene calls are TRBV5-4 and TRBJ2-5; 10 nucleotides align to TRBD2. The ends lost 2 bases at V and 5 bases at J; junction bases unmatched: 6. CDR1 is SGHNT, CDR2 YYREEE, per germline (reference sequence). There are 15 residues in the CDR3.

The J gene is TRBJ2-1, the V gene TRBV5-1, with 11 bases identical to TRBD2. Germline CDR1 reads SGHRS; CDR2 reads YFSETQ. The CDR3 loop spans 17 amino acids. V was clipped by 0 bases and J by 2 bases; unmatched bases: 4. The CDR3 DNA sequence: TGCGCCAGCAGCTTGGGCCGACTAGCGGGGACCTACAATGAGCAGTTCTTC. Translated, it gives CASSLGRLAGTYNEQFF.

CDR3 sequence (DNA): TGTGCCAGCAGTGAGACAGGGGGTACCGGGGAGCTGTTTTTT. It translates to CASSETGGTGELFF. V gene TRBV6-4 combines with J gene TRBJ2-2; 9 nucleotides match TRBD1. CDR3 length: 14 residues. V lost 3 bases to trimming and J lost 5 bases; unmatched junction nucleotides: 1. Looked up from germline, CDR1 is MRHNA and CDR2 is SNTAGT.

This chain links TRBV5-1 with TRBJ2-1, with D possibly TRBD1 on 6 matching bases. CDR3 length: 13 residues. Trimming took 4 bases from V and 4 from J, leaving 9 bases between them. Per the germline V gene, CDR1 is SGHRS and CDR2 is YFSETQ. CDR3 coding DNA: TGCGCCAGCAGCCGGGGACAATACAATGAGCAGTTCTTC. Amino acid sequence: CASSRGQYNEQFF.

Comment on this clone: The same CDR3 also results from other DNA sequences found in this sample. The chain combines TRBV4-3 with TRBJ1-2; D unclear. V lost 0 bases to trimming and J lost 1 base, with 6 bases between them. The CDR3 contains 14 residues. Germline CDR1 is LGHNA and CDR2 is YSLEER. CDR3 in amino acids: CASSQDRGNYGYTF. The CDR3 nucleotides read TGCGCCAGCAGCCAAGATCGGGGTAACTATGGCTACACCTTC.

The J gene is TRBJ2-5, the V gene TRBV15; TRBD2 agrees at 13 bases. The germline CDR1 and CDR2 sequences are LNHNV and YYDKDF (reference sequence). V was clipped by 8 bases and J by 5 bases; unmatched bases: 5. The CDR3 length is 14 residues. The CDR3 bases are TGTGCCACCGCAGGACTAGCGGGAGCTGAGACCCAGTACTTC. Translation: CATAGLAGAETQYF.

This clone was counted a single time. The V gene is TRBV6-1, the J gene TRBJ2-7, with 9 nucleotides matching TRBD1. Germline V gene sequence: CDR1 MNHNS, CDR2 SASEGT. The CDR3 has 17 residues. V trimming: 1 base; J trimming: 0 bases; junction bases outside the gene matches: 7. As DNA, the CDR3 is TGTGCCAGCAGTGAAGGGGCATTGACAGGGGGCTCCTACGAGCAGTACTTC. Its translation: CASSEGALTGGSYEQYF.

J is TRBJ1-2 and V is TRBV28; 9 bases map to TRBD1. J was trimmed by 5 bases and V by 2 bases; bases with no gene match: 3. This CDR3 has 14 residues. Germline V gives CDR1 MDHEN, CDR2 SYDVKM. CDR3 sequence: CASSLGDRVYGYTF. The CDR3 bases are TGTGCCAGCAGTTTAGGGGACAGGGTTTATGGCTACACCTTC.

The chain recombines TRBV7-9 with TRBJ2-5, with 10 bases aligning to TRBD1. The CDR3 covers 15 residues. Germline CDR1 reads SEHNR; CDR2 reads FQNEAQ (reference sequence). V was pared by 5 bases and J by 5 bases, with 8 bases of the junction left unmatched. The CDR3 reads CASSLGTGVWETQYF. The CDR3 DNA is TGTGCCAGCAGCCTCGGGACAGGGGTTTGGGAGACCCAGTACTTC.

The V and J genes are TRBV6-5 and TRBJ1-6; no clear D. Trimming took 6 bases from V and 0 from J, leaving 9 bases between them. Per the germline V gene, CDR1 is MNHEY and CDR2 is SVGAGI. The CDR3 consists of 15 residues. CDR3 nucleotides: TGTGCCAGCAGGGTGGCCCGCTCCTATAATTCACCCCTCCACTTT. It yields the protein CASRVARSYNSPLHF.

In DNA form, the CDR3 reads TGTGCCAGCAGTGGGCCGGGGGGTCAGCCCCAGCATTTT. Residues: CASSGPGGQPQHF. The chain joins TRBV25-1 to TRBJ1-5; D may be TRBD1 (5 bases). CDR1 is MGHDK, CDR2 SYGVNS, per germline. V lost 4 bases to trimming and J lost 6 bases, with 10 bases between them. The CDR3 runs 13 residues.

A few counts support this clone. CDR3 nucleotide sequence: TGTGCCAGCAGAGGGGAACTTGTGGGTGGCTACACCTTC. Translation: CASRGELVGGYTF. V usage is TRBV2 and J usage is TRBJ1-2; a possible D gene is TRBD1 (5 bases). CDR1 is SNHLY, CDR2 FYNNEI, per germline. Trimming pared 6 bases from V and 7 bases from J, leaving 15 bases between. The CDR3 is 13 amino acids.

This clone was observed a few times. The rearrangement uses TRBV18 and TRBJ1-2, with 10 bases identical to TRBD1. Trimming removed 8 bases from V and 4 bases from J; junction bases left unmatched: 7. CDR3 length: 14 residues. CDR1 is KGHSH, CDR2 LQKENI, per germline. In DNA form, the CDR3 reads TGTGCCAGCCGAGTGGGACAGGGGACCTATGGCTACACCTTC. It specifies CASRVGQGTYGYTF.

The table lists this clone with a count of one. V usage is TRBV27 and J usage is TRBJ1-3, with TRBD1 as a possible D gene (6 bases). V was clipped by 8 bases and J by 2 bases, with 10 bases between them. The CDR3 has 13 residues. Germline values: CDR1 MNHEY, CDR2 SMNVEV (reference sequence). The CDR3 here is CASRQAPGNTIYF. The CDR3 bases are TGTGCCAGCCGACAGGCGCCTGGAAACACCATATATTTT.

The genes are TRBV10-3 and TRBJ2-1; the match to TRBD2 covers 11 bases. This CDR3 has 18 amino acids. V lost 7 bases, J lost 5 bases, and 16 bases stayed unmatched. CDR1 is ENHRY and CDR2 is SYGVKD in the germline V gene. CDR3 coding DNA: TGTGCCATCACCCCGGGTAGCGGGAGGGCCCTCCCTCACAATGAGCAGTTCTTC. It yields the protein CAITPGSGRALPHNEQFF.

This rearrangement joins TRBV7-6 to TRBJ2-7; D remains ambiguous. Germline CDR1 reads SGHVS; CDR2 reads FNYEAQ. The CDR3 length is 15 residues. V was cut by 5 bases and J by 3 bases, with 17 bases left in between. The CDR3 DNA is TGTGCCAGCAGCCCGCTCAGACTCCCGGGCTACGAGCAGTACTTC. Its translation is CASSPLRLPGYEQYF.

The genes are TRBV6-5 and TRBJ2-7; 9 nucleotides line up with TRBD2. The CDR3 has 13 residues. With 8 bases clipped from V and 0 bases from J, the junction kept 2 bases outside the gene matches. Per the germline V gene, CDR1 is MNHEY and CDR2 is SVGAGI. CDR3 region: CASLSGSSYEQYF. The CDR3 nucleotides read TGTGCCAGCCTTAGCGGGAGCTCCTACGAGCAGTACTTC.

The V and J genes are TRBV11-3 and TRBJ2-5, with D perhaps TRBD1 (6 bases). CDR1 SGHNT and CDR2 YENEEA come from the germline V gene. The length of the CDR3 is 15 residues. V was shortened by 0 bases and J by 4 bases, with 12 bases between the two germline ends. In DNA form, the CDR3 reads TGTGCCAGCAGCTTAGAACCAGGGGCGCGAGAGACCCAGTACTTC. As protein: CASSLEPGARETQYF.

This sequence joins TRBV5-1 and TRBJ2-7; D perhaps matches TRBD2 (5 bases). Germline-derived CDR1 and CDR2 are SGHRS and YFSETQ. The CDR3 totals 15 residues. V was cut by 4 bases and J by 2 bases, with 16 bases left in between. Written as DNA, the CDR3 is TGCGCCAGCAGCCTTTCTGGCGCGAGGGCCTACGAGCAGTACTTC. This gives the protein CASSLSGARAYEQYF.

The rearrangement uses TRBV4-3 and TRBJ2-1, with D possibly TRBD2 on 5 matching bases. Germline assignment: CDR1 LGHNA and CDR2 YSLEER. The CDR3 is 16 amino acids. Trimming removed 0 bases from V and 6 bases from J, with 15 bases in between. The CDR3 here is CASSQERTPLSNEQFF. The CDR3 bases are TGCGCCAGCAGCCAAGAAAGGACTCCCCTGTCCAATGAGCAGTTCTTC.